Listed below are T cell receptor beta chains from one sample, sequenced in a study of T-cell reconstitution after alpha-beta-depleted transplantation in children. TCRdb recomputed calls from the PCR reads with MiXCR, one row per CDR3 protein. This sample carries 210,000 or so distinct CDR3 sequences, 11% of them seen once, and the ten largest clones take about 28%. The material was PBMCs, obtained before TCRalphabeta/CD19-depleted stem cell transplant. These receptors originate from a child under two years old with acute myeloid leukemia, due to receive a stem cell transplant. CDR3s include the opening cysteine and the closing phenylalanine or tryptophan. D genes are given only for firm matches. Clone size, where shown, is once, few, many, or a class for clones that have expanded.

17,TRBV28,TRBJ2-7,many,TRBD1,TGTGCCAGCCAGAGAGCTGGGACAGGGGCTTTGATCTACGAGCAGTACTTC,CASQRAGTGALIYEQYF
13,TRBV28,TRBJ1-1,many,-,TGTGCCAGCAGCTCCCCCAGGAACACTGAAGCTTTCTTT,CASSSPRNTEAFF
17,TRBV12-3/TRBV12-4,TRBJ1-1,many,TRBD1,TGTGCCAGCAGTTTAGAACCGGGACAGGGGGTTAGGACTGAAGCTTTCTTT,CASSLEPGQGVRTEAFF
13,TRBV11-2,TRBJ2-1,many,TRBD2,TGTGCCAGCAGCACGGGGACTACTCGTGAGCAGTTCTTC,CASSTGTTREQFF
15,TRBV27,TRBJ1-1,many,TRBD1,TGTGCCAGCAGCACCGGGACAGCGGTGGTCCGAGAAGCTTTCTTT,CASSTGTAVVREAFF
15,TRBV5-1,TRBJ1-1,many,TRBD1,TGCGCCAGCAGCGGACAACAGGGGGGTATTGGTGAAGCTTTCTTT,CASSGQQGGIGEAFF
16,TRBV5-1,TRBJ1-6,many,-,TGCGCCAGCAGCTTGGTCGTCATGGGGGATAATTCACCCCTCCACTTT,CASSLVVMGDNSPLHF
15,TRBV3-1,TRBJ2-3,many,-,TGTGCCAGCAGCCAACTTTCCGGGGTGGGTGATACGCAGTATTTT,CASSQLSGVGDTQYF
17,TRBV6-5,TRBJ2-3,many,-,TGTGCCAGCAGTTACCCTAAACTAGCCGATCCCCCAGATACGCAGTATTTT,CASSYPKLADPPDTQYF
15,TRBV5-5,TRBJ1-1,-,-,TGTGCCAGCCACCAAACGTTCGGTCTGAACACTGAAGCTTTCTTT,CASHQTFGLNTEAFF
14,TRBV13,TRBJ2-3,few,-,TGTGCCAGCAGCTTAGGAGAACCGGGAGATACGCAGTATTTT,CASSLGEPGDTQYF
14,TRBV2,TRBJ2-1,few,-,TGTGCCAGCACTCGACAGGCCACTTACAATGAGCAGTTCTTC,CASTRQATYNEQFF
14,TRBV4-2,TRBJ2-1,-,TRBD2,TGTGCCATGAGCCATGTGGCGGGGGGTAATGAGCAGTTCTTC,CAMSHVAGGNEQFF
13,TRBV10-3,TRBJ2-7,-,TRBD1,TGTGCCGTAAGGACAGGGGGCTCCTACGAGCAGTACTTC,CAVRTGGSYEQYF
15,TRBV6-1,TRBJ2-7,many,-,TGTGCCAGCAGCCCACAGAGACAGGTGCCCTACGAGCAGTACTTC,CASSPQRQVPYEQYF
16,TRBV7-2,TRBJ2-1,-,TRBD2,TGTGCCAGCAGCCCTCCGGGACTAGCGGGGGACAATGAGCAGTTCTTC,CASSPPGLAGDNEQFF
16,TRBV12-3/TRBV12-4,TRBJ2-7,-,TRBD1,TGTGCCAGCAGCCATGTTACAGGGGACCCAACCTACGAGCAGTACTTC,CASSHVTGDPTYEQYF
15,TRBV5-1,TRBJ2-7,many,TRBD2,TGCGCCAGCAGCTTGGCTACTAGCGGGCCCTACGAGCAGTACTTC,CASSLATSGPYEQYF
16,TRBV24-1,TRBJ2-1,many,-,TGTGCCACCAGTGAGTCTGGGACGGGACCCTACAATGAGCAGTTCTTC,CATSESGTGPYNEQFF
12,TRBV28,TRBJ1-2,many,TRBD1,TGTGCCAGCAGTACTTACAGGGGCGGCTACACCTTC,CASSTYRGGYTF
13,TRBV3-1,TRBJ1-1,many,-,TGTGCCAGCAGCCAGGGCCGAAGGACTGAAGCTTTCTTT,CASSQGRRTEAFF
11,TRBV20-1,TRBJ1-2,many,-,TGCAGTGCTAGGACGGACTATGGCTACACCTTC,CSARTDYGYTF
14,TRBV20-1,TRBJ2-7,-,-,TGCAGTGCTAGAGATTACCGTGGGGCGTACGAGCAGTACTTC,CSARDYRGAYEQYF
15,TRBV11-2,TRBJ2-7,many,TRBD2,TGTGCCAGCAGCTTAGATCGGGGGGGGAGATACGAGCAGTACTTC,CASSLDRGGRYEQYF
14,TRBV12-3/TRBV12-4,TRBJ1-4,many,-,TGTGCCAGCAGTTTTGGGGGTACTAATGAAAAACTGTTTTTT,CASSFGGTNEKLFF
15,TRBV7-6,TRBJ1-4,many,-,TGTGCCAGCAGCTTAGCAGGGGCGTCGGGTGAAAAACTGTTTTTT,CASSLAGASGEKLFF
10,TRBV20-1,TRBJ2-7,-,-,TGCAGTGCTGGCAGCTACGAGCAGTACTTC,CSAGSYEQYF
16,TRBV20-1,TRBJ1-3,many,-,TGCAGTGCTAGCGACCCCCTCAGGCGCTCTGGAAACACCATATATTTT,CSASDPLRRSGNTIYF
15,TRBV13,TRBJ2-2,many,TRBD1,TGTGCCAGCAGTAACGACAGGGGGCTTACCGGGGAGCTGTTTTTT,CASSNDRGLTGELFF
16,TRBV28,TRBJ2-6,many,TRBD1,TGTGCCAGCAAAAGGGGGCTTTCCTCTGGGGCCAACGTCCTGACTTTC,CASKRGLSSGANVLTF
12,TRBV29-1,TRBJ1-2,many,-,TGCAGCGTCGACCCAGGGGACTATGGCTACACCTTC,CSVDPGDYGYTF
12,TRBV20-1,TRBJ2-7,-,-,TGCAGTGCTAGTATAGGGAGGTACGAGCAGTACTTC,CSASIGRYEQYF
16,TRBV6-5,TRBJ1-1,many,TRBD1,TGTGCCAGCAGTTACTCCTCATCAGGGGGGCACACTGAAGCTTTCTTT,CASSYSSSGGHTEAFF
15,TRBV12-3/TRBV12-4,TRBJ2-2,many,-,TGTGCCAGCAGTTTTGGGGGAGGAAGCACCGGGGAGCTGTTTTTT,CASSFGGGSTGELFF
15,TRBV28,TRBJ2-3,many,TRBD1,TGTGCCAGCAGTTTAGACCCGGACAGGGTTGGGACGCAGTATTTT,CASSLDPDRVGTQYF
9,TRBV11-3,TRBJ2-7,few,-,TGTGCCAGCAAACACGAGCAGTACTTC,CASKHEQYF
13,TRBV2,TRBJ2-5,many,-,TGTGCCAGCAATGTAGCGAACGAAGAGACCCAGTACTTC,CASNVANEETQYF
15,TRBV5-1,TRBJ1-4,many,TRBD1,TGCGCCAGCAGCTTGGGGGACAGGGCGGAAGAAAAACTGTTTTTT,CASSLGDRAEEKLFF
16,TRBV7-2,TRBJ2-3,many,-,TGTGCCAGCAGCCAATCGGAGGGGGCTCTCCCAGATACGCAGTATTTT,CASSQSEGALPDTQYF
16,TRBV12-3/TRBV12-4,TRBJ1-2,many,TRBD1,TGTGCCAGCAGTCTAACAGGGGGCGGACCCATCTATGGCTACACCTTC,CASSLTGGGPIYGYTF
13,TRBV29-1,TRBJ1-2,many,TRBD1,TGCAGCGCCCGGACAGGCACTAACTATGGCTACACCTTC,CSARTGTNYGYTF
14,TRBV3-1,TRBJ2-2,many,-,TGTGCCAGCAGCCAACGCAGGGAGTACGGGGAGCTGTTTTTT,CASSQRREYGELFF
14,TRBV20-1,TRBJ1-5,few,TRBD1,TGCAGTGCTAGCCAGACAGGGGTCTATCAGCCCCAGCATTTT,CSASQTGVYQPQHF
20,TRBV11-3,TRBJ1-6,many,TRBD1,TGTGCCAGCAGCTTGGGGCCAGACAGGGGAGTTGGGTCCTATAATTCACCCCTCCACTTT,CASSLGPDRGVGSYNSPLHF
11,TRBV24-1,TRBJ1-1,many,-,TGTGCGGAACCCTTGAACACTGAAGCTTTCTTT,CAEPLNTEAFF
18,TRBV11-2,TRBJ2-7,many,TRBD2,TGTGCCAGCAGTTGGACTAGCGGGAGTTACGGGATGTCCTACGAGCAGTACTTC,CASSWTSGSYGMSYEQYF
15,TRBV19,TRBJ2-7,many,TRBD2,TGTGCCAGTAGTAGAGAGCGGGAGCGCGCCAACGAGCAGTACTTC,CASSRERERANEQYF
18,TRBV20-1,TRBJ2-1,many,TRBD2,TGCAGTGCTGGTATTACTAGCGGGAAAAGTGTTGTGCGCAATGAGCAGTTCTTC,CSAGITSGKSVVRNEQFF
15,TRBV5-1,TRBJ2-7,many,TRBD1,TGCGCCAGCAGCAGACCGGGACAGGGATCGTACGAGCAGTACTTC,CASSRPGQGSYEQYF
14,TRBV24-1,TRBJ2-5,many,-,TGTGCCACCAGTGACCGGGGACCGGTAGAGACCCAGTACTTC,CATSDRGPVETQYF
13,TRBV12-3/TRBV12-4,TRBJ1-4,many,-,TGTGCCAGCAGGAGAGAGATGGATGAAAAACTGTTTTTT,CASRREMDEKLFF
13,TRBV5-1,TRBJ2-7,many,-,TGCGCCAGCAGCGAAGGGGCTAGCCGCGAGCAGTACTTC,CASSEGASREQYF
14,TRBV6-4,TRBJ2-3,many,TRBD1,TGTGCCAGCAGGGACAGGGGGCGCGCAGATACGCAGTATTTT,CASRDRGRADTQYF
15,TRBV7-8,TRBJ2-5,few,TRBD1,TGTGCCAGCAGCTTTATTGGACAGGGCCAAGAGACCCAGTACTTC,CASSFIGQGQETQYF
15,TRBV25-1,TRBJ2-1,many,-,TGTGCCAGCGAACCCTCAGTGGGGGCCTACAATGAGCAGTTCTTC,CASEPSVGAYNEQFF